The T cell receptor beta chain described here comes from a study of shared clonotypes between healthy human individuals. CDR3 length: 13 residues. The V gene's germline CDR1 is SGHVS and CDR2 FNYEAQ. Trimming removed 1 base from V and 4 bases from J, with 8 bases in between. On this clone: Its antigen remains unknown.

Study findings and constraints: Roughly 5% of naive CD4 clonotypes were shared across several donors. Relative to clonotypes present in all four donors, those not shared had lower generation probabilities.

Study processing details: ImmunoSEQ output lacked quality scores and full-length reads, limiting matched filtering. Some clones are missing from TCRdb's copy, which holds only in-frame ones; the method was immunoSEQ multiplex PCR. From that table come the V and J calls and clone size; the DNA was used to work out D and trimming. The table has about 800,000 clones, about 96% seen once. The naive CD8 subset, CD45RO-negative cells positively selected for CCR7, excluded terminally differentiated effector memory CD45RA+ cells. The specimen was naive CD8+ T cells sorted from blood. V and J are TRBV7-6 and TRBJ2-7; no clear D. The TCR was taken from a man aged 25 to 40 in good health. CDR3 in amino acids: CASSLGAVYEQYF. The CDR3 DNA sequence: TGTGCCAGCAGCTTAGGGGCAGTTTACGAGCAGTACTTC.